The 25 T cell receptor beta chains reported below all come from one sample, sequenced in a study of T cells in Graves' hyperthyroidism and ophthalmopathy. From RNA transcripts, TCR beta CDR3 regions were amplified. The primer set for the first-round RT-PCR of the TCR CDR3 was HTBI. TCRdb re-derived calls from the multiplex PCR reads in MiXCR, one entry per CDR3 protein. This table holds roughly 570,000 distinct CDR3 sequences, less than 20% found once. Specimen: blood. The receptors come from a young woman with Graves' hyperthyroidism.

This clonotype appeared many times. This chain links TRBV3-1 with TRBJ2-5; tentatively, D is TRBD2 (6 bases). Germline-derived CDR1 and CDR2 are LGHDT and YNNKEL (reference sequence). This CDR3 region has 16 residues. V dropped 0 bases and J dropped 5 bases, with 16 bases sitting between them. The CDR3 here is CASSQDWGGTRETQYF. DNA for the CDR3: TGTGCCAGCAGCCAAGACTGGGGCGGGACCAGGGAGACCCAGTACTTC.

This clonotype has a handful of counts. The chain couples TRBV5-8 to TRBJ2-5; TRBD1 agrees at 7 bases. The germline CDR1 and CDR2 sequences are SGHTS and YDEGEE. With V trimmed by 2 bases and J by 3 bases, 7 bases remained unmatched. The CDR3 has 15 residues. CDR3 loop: CASSFTGVIKETQYF. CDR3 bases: TGTGCCAGCAGCTTTACAGGGGTCATTAAAGAGACCCAGTACTTC.

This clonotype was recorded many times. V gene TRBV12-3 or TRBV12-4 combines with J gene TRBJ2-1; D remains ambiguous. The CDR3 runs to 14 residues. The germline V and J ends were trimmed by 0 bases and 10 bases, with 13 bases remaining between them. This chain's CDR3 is CASSLASPGVEQFF. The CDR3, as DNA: TGTGCCAGCAGTTTAGCGTCCCCAGGAGTCGAGCAGTTCTTC.

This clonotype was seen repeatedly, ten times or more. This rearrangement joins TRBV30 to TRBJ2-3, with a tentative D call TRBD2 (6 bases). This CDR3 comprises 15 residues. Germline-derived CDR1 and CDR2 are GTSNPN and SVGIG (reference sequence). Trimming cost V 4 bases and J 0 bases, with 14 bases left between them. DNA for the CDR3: TGTGCCTGGACGAAACTAGCTTCCAGCACAGATACGCAGTATTTT. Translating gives CAWTKLASSTDTQYF. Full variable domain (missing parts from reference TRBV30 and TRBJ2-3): SQTIHQWPATLVQPVGSPLSLECTVEGTSNPNLYWYRQAAGRGLQLLFYSVGIGQISSEVPQNLSASRPQDRQFILSSKKLLLSDSGFYLCAWTKLASSTDTQYFGPGTRLTVL.

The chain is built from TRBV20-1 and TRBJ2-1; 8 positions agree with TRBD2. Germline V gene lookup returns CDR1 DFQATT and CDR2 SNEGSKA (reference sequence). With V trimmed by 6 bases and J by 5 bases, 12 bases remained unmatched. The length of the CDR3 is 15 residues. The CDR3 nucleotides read TGCAGTGCCTCGGCCGCGGGACTAGTGGACAATGAGCAGTTCTTC. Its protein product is CSASAAGLVDNEQFF.

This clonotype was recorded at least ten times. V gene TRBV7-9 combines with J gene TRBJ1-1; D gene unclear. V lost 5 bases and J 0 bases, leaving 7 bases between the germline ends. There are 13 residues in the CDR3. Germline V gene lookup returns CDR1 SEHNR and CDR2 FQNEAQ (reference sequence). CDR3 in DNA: TGTGCCAGCAGCCGACTCCTGAACACTGAAGCTTTCTTT. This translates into CASSRLLNTEAFF.

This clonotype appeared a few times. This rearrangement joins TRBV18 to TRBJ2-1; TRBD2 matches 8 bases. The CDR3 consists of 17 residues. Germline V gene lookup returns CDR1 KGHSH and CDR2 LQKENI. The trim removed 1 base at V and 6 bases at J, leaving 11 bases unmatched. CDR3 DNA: TGTGCCAGCTCACCACGGGGGACTAGTCCTATTAGCAATGAGCAGTTCTTC. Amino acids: CASSPRGTSPISNEQFF.

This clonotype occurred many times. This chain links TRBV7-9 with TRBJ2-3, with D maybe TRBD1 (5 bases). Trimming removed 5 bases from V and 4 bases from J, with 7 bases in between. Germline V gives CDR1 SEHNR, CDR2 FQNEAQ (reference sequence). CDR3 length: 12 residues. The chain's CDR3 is CASSQGSDTQYF. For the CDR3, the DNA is TGTGCCAGCAGCCAGGGATCAGATACGCAGTATTTT. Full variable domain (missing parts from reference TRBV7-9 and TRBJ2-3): DTGVSQNPRHKITKRGQNVTFRCDPISEHNRLYWYRQTLGQGPEFLTYFQNEAQLEKSRLLSDRFSAERPKGSFSTLEIQRTEQGDSAMYLCASSQGSDTQYFGPGTRLTVL.

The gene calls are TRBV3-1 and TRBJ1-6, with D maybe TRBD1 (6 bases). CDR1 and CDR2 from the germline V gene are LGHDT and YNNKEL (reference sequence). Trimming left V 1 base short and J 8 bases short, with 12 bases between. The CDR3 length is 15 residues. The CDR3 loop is CASSQGPRGYSPLHF. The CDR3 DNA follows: TGTGCCAGCAGCCAAGGTCCCAGGGGTTATTCACCCCTCCACTTT. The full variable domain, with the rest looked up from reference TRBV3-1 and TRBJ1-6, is DTAVSQTPKYLVTQMGNDKSIKCEQNLGHDTMYWYKQDSKKFLKIMFSYNNKELIINETVPNRFSPKSPDKAHLNLHINSLELGDSAVYFCASSQGPRGYSPLHFGNGTRLTVT.

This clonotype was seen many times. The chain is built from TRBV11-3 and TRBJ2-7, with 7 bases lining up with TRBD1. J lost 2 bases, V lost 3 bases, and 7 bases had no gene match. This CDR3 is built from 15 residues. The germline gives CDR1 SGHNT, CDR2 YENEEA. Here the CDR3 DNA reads TGTGCCAGCAGCTTTGGTCCAGGGGGAGCCTACGAGCAGTACTTC. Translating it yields CASSFGPGGAYEQYF.

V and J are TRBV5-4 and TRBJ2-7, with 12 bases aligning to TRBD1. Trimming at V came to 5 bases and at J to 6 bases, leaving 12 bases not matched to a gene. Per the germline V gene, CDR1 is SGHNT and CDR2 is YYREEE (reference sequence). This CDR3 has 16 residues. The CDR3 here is CASRAGTGGHPSEQYF. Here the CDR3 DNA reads TGTGCCAGCAGAGCCGGGACAGGGGGCCACCCGTCCGAGCAGTACTTC.

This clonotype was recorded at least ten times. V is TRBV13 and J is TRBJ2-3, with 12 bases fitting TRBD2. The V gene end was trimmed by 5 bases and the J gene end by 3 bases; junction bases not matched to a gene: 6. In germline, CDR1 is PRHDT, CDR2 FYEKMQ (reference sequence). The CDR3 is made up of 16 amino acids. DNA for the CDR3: TGTGCCAGCAGCCCATCAGGACTAGCGGGAACAGATACGCAGTATTTT. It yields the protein CASSPSGLAGTDTQYF. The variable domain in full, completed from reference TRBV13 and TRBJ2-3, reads AAGVIQSPRHLIKEKRETATLKCYPIPRHDTVYWYQQGPGQDPQFLISFYEKMQSDKGSIPDRFSAQQFSDYHSELNMSSLELGDSALYFCASSPSGLAGTDTQYFGPGTRLTVL.

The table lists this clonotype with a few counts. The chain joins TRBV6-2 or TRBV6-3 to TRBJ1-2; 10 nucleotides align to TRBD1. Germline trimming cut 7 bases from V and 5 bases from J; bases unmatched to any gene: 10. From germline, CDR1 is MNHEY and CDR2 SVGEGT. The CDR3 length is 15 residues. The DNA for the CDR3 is TGTGCCAGCAACACCGGGACAGGGGTTTATTATGGCTACACCTTC. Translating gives CASNTGTGVYYGYTF.

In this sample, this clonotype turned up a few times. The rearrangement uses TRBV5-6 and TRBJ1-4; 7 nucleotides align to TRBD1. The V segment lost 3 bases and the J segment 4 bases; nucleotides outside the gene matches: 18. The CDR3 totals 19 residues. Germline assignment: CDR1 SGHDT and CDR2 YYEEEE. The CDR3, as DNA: TGTGCCAGCAGCTACCGGGACAGTCAAGCCGGACTCTTTAATGAAAAACTGTTTTTT. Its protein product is CASSYRDSQAGLFNEKLFF.

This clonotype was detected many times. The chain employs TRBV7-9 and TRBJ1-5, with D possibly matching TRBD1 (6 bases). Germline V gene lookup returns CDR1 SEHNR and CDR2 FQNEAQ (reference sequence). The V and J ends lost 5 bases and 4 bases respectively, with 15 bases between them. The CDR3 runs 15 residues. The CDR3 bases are TGTGCCAGCAGCATTGAAGGACAGCCTAATCAGCCCCAGCATTTT. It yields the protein CASSIEGQPNQPQHF.

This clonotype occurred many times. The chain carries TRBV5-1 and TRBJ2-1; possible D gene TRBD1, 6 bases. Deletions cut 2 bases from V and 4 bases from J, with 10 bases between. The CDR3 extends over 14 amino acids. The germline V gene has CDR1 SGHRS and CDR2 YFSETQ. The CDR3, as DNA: TGCGCCAGCAGCTTAGGACAGCTTTACAATGAGCAGTTCTTC. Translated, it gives CASSLGQLYNEQFF.

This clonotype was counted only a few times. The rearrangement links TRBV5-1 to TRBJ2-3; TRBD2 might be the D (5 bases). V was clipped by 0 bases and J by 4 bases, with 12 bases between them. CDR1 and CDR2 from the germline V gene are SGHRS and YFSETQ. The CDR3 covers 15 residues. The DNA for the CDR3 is TGCGCCAGCAGCTTGGTGGGCGGAGGCGCAGATACGCAGTATTTT. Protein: CASSLVGGGADTQYF. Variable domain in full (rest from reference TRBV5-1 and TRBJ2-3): KAGVTQTPRYLIKTRGQQVTLSCSPISGHRSVSWYQQTPGQGLQFLFEYFSETQRNKGNFPGRFSGRQFSNSRSEMNVSTLELGDSALYLCASSLVGGGADTQYFGPGTRLTVL.

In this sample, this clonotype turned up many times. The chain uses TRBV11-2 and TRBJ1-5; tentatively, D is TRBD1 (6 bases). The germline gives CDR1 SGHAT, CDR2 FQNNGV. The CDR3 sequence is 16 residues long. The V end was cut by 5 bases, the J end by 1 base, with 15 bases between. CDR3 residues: CASSPGGGSSNQPQHF. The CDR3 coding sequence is TGTGCCAGCAGCCCTGGGGGGGGCAGCAGCAATCAGCCCCAGCATTTT.

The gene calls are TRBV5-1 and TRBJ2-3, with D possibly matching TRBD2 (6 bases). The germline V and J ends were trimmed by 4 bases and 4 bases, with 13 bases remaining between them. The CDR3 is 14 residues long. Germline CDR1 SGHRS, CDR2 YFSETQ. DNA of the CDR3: TGCGCCAGCAGCAAAGGAGGGACTTCAGATACGCAGTATTTT. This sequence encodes CASSKGGTSDTQYF.

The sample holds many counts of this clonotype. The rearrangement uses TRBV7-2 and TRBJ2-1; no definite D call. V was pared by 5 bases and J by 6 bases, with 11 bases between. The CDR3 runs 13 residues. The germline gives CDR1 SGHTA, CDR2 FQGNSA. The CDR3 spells CASSLNSLNEQFF. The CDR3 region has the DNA TGTGCCAGCAGCCTTAACTCCCTCAATGAGCAGTTCTTC.

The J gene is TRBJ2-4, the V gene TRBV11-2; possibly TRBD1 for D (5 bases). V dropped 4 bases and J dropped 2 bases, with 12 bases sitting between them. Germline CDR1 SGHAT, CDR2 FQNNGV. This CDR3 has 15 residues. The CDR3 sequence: CASSSLRVTKNIQYF. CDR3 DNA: TGTGCCAGCAGCTCCCTCAGGGTTACCAAAAACATTCAGTACTTC.

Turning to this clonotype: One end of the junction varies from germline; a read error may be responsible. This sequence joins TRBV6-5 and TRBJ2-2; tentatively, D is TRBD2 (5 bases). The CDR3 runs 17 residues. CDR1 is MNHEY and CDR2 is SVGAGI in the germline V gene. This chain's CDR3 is CTSSYSGSLLNTGELFF. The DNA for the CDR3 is TGTACCAGCAGTTACTCGGGATCCCTCCTCAACACCGGGGAGCTGTTTTTT.

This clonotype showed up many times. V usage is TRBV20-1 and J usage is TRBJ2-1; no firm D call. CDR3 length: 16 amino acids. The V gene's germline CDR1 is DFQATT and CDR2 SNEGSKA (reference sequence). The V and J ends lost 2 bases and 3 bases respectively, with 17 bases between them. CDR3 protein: CSARPEARVLYNEQFF. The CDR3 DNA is TGCAGTGCTAGACCTGAAGCGAGAGTACTCTACAATGAGCAGTTCTTC.

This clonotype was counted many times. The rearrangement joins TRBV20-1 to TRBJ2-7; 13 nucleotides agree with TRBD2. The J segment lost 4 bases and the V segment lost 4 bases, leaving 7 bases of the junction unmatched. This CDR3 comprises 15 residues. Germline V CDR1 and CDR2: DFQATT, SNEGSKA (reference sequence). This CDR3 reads CSAKGGLAGLYEQYF. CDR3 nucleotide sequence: TGCAGTGCTAAGGGGGGACTAGCGGGATTGTACGAGCAGTACTTC.

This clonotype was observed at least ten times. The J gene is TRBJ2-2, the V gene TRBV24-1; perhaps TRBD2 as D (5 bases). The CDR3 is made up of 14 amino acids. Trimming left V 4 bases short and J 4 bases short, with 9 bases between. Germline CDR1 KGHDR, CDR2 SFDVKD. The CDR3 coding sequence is TGTGCCACCAGTGACCCAGCGGCCACCGGGGAGCTGTTTTTT. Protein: CATSDPAATGELFF.